The 32 T cell receptor beta chains below were found in one sample sequenced in a study of CD8+CD57+ T cells in acquired aplastic anemia. Genomic DNA acted as the template from which TCR beta VDJ combination and CDR3 sequence profiling were carried out. TCRdb re-derived calls from the reads in MiXCR, one entry per CDR3 protein. Of roughly 300,000 distinct CDR3 sequences listed, around 60% are singletons. The sequencing input was sorted CD4+, CD8+, or CD8+CD57+ T cells (not recorded which) from PBMCs. The receptor source for this set is a human donor with severe aplastic anemia or a healthy control (not recorded which).

This clonotype was counted at least ten times. The CDR3: CASSRVRGAGQPQHF. For the CDR3, the DNA is TGTGCCAGCAGTAGGGTTCGGGGGGCCGGTCAGCCCCAGCATTTT. The chain couples TRBV28 to TRBJ1-5; TRBD1 is a possible D gene (6 bases). The CDR3 is made up of 15 amino acids. The germline V gene has CDR1 MDHEN and CDR2 SYDVKM. V was pared by 5 bases and J by 6 bases, with 17 bases between. Filled out from reference TRBV28 and TRBJ1-5, the complete variable domain reads DVKVTQSSRYLVKRTGEKVFLECVQDMDHENMFWYRQDPGLGLRLIYFSYDVKMKEKGDIPEGYSVSREKKERFSLILESASTNQTSMYLCASSRVRGAGQPQHFGDGTRLSIL.

There are many counts of this clonotype. CDR3 sequence (DNA): TGTGCCTGGAGTGTAAGAGCGGCAAGCACCATATATTTT. It specifies CAWSVRAASTIYF. The V call is TRBV30, the J call TRBJ1-3; D gene uncertain. The CDR3 spans 13 residues. CDR1 is GTSNPN and CDR2 is SVGIG in the germline V gene (reference sequence). Trimming pared 0 bases from V and 9 bases from J, leaving 12 bases between.

This chain links TRBV20-1 with TRBJ1-2; a weak D match, TRBD1 (6 bases). V was clipped by 3 bases and J by 8 bases, with 16 bases between them. From germline, CDR1 is DFQATT and CDR2 SNEGSKA (reference sequence). The CDR3 has 13 residues. The CDR3, as DNA: TGCAGTGCTAGTCCAGGGGCGCAGGGAGGCTACACCTTC. It encodes CSASPGAQGGYTF.

The chain couples TRBV7-3 to TRBJ2-7, with D unclear. CDR1 and CDR2 from the germline V gene are SGHTA and FQGTGA. Trimming removed 4 bases from V and 3 bases from J, with 13 bases in between. The CDR3 contains 14 residues. DNA for the CDR3: TGTGCCAGCAGCTCCTCCCGGGCCGGCTACGAGCAGTACTTC. Translated, it gives CASSSSRAGYEQYF.

The chain has TRBV6-5 and TRBJ2-7; 9 nucleotides align to TRBD1. This CDR3 comprises 15 residues. Trimming took 7 bases from V and 0 from J; bases not matched to a gene: 7. From germline, CDR1 is MNHEY and CDR2 SVGAGI. CDR3 in amino acids: CASTKRTGVSYEQYF. The CDR3 bases are TGTGCCAGCACCAAACGGACAGGGGTCTCCTACGAGCAGTACTTC.

In its sample, this clonotype was seen many times. The chain has TRBV19 and TRBJ1-1, with D perhaps matching TRBD1 (6 bases). V was pared by 7 bases and J by 1 base, with 22 bases between. CDR1 is LNHDA and CDR2 is SQIVND in the germline V gene (reference sequence). CDR3 size: 17 residues. The CDR3 protein is CASNSPGGGRPNTEAFF. CDR3 bases: TGTGCCAGTAACTCCCCTGGGGGGGGCAGACCGAACACTGAAGCTTTCTTT. Drawing the rest from reference TRBV19 and TRBJ1-1, the complete variable domain is DGGITQSPKYLFRKEGQNVTLSCEQNLNHDAMYWYRQDPGQGLRLIYYSQIVNDFQKGDIAEGYSVSREKKESFPLTVTSAQKNPTAFYLCASNSPGGGRPNTEAFFGQGTRLTVV.

The rearrangement joins TRBV9 to TRBJ2-7; 9 bases align to TRBD1. The V gene's germline CDR1 is SGDLS and CDR2 YYNGEE. CDR3 length: 21 residues. Germline trimming cut 3 bases from V and 0 bases from J; bases unmatched to any gene: 22. CDR3 residues: CASSGPGQGACACGASYEQYF. The DNA of the CDR3 is TGTGCCAGCAGCGGCCCGGGACAGGGTGCCTGTGCCTGTGGGGCCTCCTACGAGCAGTACTTC. Full variable domain (rest looked up from reference TRBV9 and TRBJ2-7): DSGVTQTPKHLITATGQRVTLRCSPRSGDLSVYWYQQSLDQGLQFLIQYYNGEERAKGNILERFSAQQFPDLHSELNLSSLELGDSALYFCASSGPGQGACACGASYEQYFGPGTRLTVT.

The V call is TRBV10-3, the J call TRBJ1-1; D might be TRBD1 (6 bases). CDR1 is ENHRY, CDR2 SYGVKD, per germline. This CDR3 region has 13 residues. V was clipped by 7 bases and J by 5 bases, with 14 bases between them. The CDR3 loop is CAITVTGRTEAFF. The CDR3 DNA reads TGTGCCATCACTGTCACAGGGCGGACTGAAGCTTTCTTT.

In its sample, this clonotype was seen a few times. This chain links TRBV19 with TRBJ2-7, with D possibly matching TRBD2 (5 bases). V lost 3 bases and J 3 bases, leaving 9 bases between the germline ends. Looked up from germline, CDR1 is LNHDA and CDR2 is SQIVND (reference sequence). The CDR3 runs to 13 residues. The CDR3 DNA follows: TGTGCCAGTAGTATTGGGAGCAACTACGAGCAGTACTTC. This sequence encodes CASSIGSNYEQYF.

The table lists this clonotype with many counts. The genes are TRBV2 and TRBJ2-6, with TRBD1 matching 9 bases. This CDR3 is 17 amino acids long. Losses at the gene ends were 5 bases for V and 4 bases for J; bases not matched to a gene: 9. Germline loops: CDR1 SNHLY, CDR2 FYNNEI. The CDR3 reads CASSSGTGRGGANVLTF. CDR3 DNA sequence: TGTGCCAGCAGTTCCGGGACAGGGCGAGGAGGGGCCAACGTCCTGACTTTC.

V is TRBV7-6 and J is TRBJ1-6, with D perhaps TRBD1 (6 bases). This CDR3 comprises 15 residues. CDR1 is SGHVS, CDR2 FNYEAQ, per germline. Trimming removed 5 bases at V and 17 bases at J, with 25 bases between. CDR3 sequence: CASSQRQSGDSLFHF. The CDR3 nucleotides are TGTGCCAGCAGCCAAAGACAGTCAGGGGATTCACTCTTCCACTTT.

The rearrangement links TRBV19 to TRBJ1-4; 10 positions match TRBD1. This CDR3 contains 14 residues. The ends lost 6 bases at V and 7 bases at J; junction bases unmatched: 5. Per germline, CDR1 LNHDA and CDR2 SQIVND (reference sequence). The CDR3 region is CASRETGGGEKLFF. In DNA form, the CDR3 reads TGTGCCAGTAGGGAGACAGGGGGCGGTGAAAAACTGTTTTTT.

At least ten counts were recorded for this clonotype. This chain connects TRBV16 to TRBJ2-6; D call uncertain. V shed 4 bases and J shed 0 bases, with 10 bases lying between them. Looked up from germline, CDR1 is KGHSY and CDR2 is FQNENV. The CDR3 contains 16 residues. CDR3 nucleotide sequence: TGTGCCAGCAGCCCAAGGTCCCCCTCTGGGGCCAACGTCCTGACTTTC. Translation gives CASSPRSPSGANVLTF.

This clonotype was recorded a few times. The chain combines TRBV7-3 with TRBJ1-3; D uncertain. In germline, CDR1 is SGHTA, CDR2 FQGTGA. The CDR3 length is 13 residues. With 5 bases removed from V and 2 bases from J, the gap between germline ends came to 7 bases. CDR3 nucleotides: TGTGCCAGCAGCCCCGTCCCTGGAAACACCATATATTTT. It translates to CASSPVPGNTIYF.

The rearrangement uses TRBV24-1 and TRBJ1-2; D is unclear. Trimming stripped 6 bases from V and 4 bases from J, with 11 bases between. Germline CDR1 and CDR2: KGHDR and SFDVKD. The CDR3 spans 13 residues. CDR3 sequence (DNA): TGTGCCACCAGTCCGGCCATCGGCTATGGCTACACCTTC. Its translation is CATSPAIGYGYTF.

As for this clonotype: Here the CDR3 omits its conserved ending phenylalanine or tryptophan, so a read error is the likely source. This chain uses TRBV20-1 with TRBJ2-1; 13 bases align to TRBD2. The V gene end was trimmed by 5 bases and the J gene end by 10 bases; junction bases not matched to a gene: 8. Germline values: CDR1 DFQATT, CDR2 SNEGSKA (reference sequence). The length of the CDR3 is 14 residues. The CDR3 region is CSASRLAGGGEQFS. The CDR3 DNA reads as TGCAGTGCTTCTAGACTAGCGGGGGGTGGCGAGCAGTTCTCC.

The sample holds many counts of this clonotype. This sequence joins TRBV20-1 and TRBJ1-1; D remains ambiguous. Per the germline V gene, CDR1 is DFQATT and CDR2 is SNEGSKA (reference sequence). V dropped 0 bases and J dropped 1 base, with 6 bases sitting between them. The CDR3 length is 13 residues. CDR3 coding DNA: TGCAGTGCTAGAGAGATGGGGAACACTGAAGCTTTCTTT. Amino acids: CSAREMGNTEAFF.

The count of this clonotype is one. Compared with germline, one end of the junction differs, possibly owing to a read error. In DNA form, the CDR3 reads TGTGCCAGCAGTTTAGTTGTGGTTTTC. Amino acids: CASSLVVVF. The chain employs TRBV12-3 or TRBV12-4 and TRBJ2-4; the D is unclear. The CDR3 spans 9 residues.

The chain couples TRBV5-6 to TRBJ2-5; D not resolved. V was cut by 0 bases and J by 12 bases, with 12 bases left in between. The CDR3 has 12 residues. Germline V gives CDR1 SGHDT, CDR2 YYEEEE. CDR3: CASSLGGGVKYF. The CDR3 nucleotides are TGTGCCAGCAGCTTGGGGGGTGGCGTTAAGTACTTC.

The chain links TRBV7-3 to TRBJ2-1; possibly TRBD2 for D (5 bases). V was shortened by 0 bases and J by 5 bases, with 14 bases between the two germline ends. CDR3 length equals 16 residues. The germline V gene has CDR1 SGHTA and CDR2 FQGTGA. The CDR3 nucleotides are TGTGCCAGCAGCTTAACCGCATGGTCGGGGAACAATGAGCAGTTCTTC. It codes for CASSLTAWSGNNEQFF.

The sample holds many counts of this clonotype. The chain carries TRBV28 and TRBJ1-6; the match to TRBD1 covers 8 bases. Looked up from germline, CDR1 is MDHEN and CDR2 is SYDVKM. J gave up 14 bases and V 5 bases, and 5 bases lay outside the gene matches. The CDR3 sequence is 12 residues long. The CDR3 reads CASSPRDRSLHF. As DNA, the CDR3 is TGTGCCAGCAGTCCCCGGGACAGGTCCCTCCACTTT.

This clonotype was observed a few times. The chain combines TRBV9 with TRBJ1-6, with D maybe TRBD1 (5 bases). Germline V gives CDR1 SGDLS, CDR2 YYNGEE. V lost 0 bases to trimming and J lost 6 bases, with 7 bases between them. The CDR3 totals 14 residues. The CDR3: CASSVGGTNSPLHF. DNA for the CDR3: TGTGCCAGCAGCGTAGGAGGGACTAATTCACCCCTCCACTTT.

The chain carries TRBV7-2 and TRBJ1-1; D ambiguous. Germline V gene sequence: CDR1 SGHTA, CDR2 FQGNSA. CDR3 length equals 17 residues. Trimming pared 1 base from V and 5 bases from J, leaving 20 bases between. The CDR3 is CASSLGSGGVFGTEAFF. For the CDR3, the DNA is TGTGCCAGCAGCTTAGGATCCGGCGGGGTCTTTGGTACTGAAGCTTTCTTT.

This chain links TRBV9 with TRBJ1-1; TRBD1 is a possible D gene (6 bases). Germline values: CDR1 SGDLS, CDR2 YYNGEE. V gave up 0 bases and J gave up 4 bases, with 10 bases separating them. This CDR3 has 14 amino acids. In nucleotides, the CDR3 is TGTGCCAGCAGCGTAGGCCCGGACAGCACTGAAGCTTTCTTT. Its translation is CASSVGPDSTEAFF.

This sequence joins TRBV19 and TRBJ2-5; D may be TRBD2 (5 bases). Trimming stripped 4 bases from V and 1 base from J, with 16 bases between. Germline CDR1 LNHDA, CDR2 SQIVND (reference sequence). The length of the CDR3 is 16 residues. This CDR3 is CASSKGQPGLQETQYF. In DNA form, the CDR3 reads TGTGCCAGTAGTAAGGGCCAACCCGGACTCCAAGAGACCCAGTACTTC.

V is TRBV7-9 and J is TRBJ2-7; D may match TRBD1 or TRBD2 (7 bases each). This CDR3 has 14 amino acids. The germline V and J ends were trimmed by 5 bases and 2 bases, with 13 bases remaining between them. The V gene's germline CDR1 is SEHNR and CDR2 FQNEAQ (reference sequence). CDR3 amino acids: CASSQGGATYEQYF. The CDR3 nucleotides read TGTGCCAGCAGCCAGGGGGGGGCGACCTACGAGCAGTACTTC.

The chain carries TRBV7-8 and TRBJ2-1, with TRBD2 matching over 7 bases. Losses at the gene ends were 1 base for V and 0 bases for J; bases not matched to a gene: 6. There are 17 residues in the CDR3. CDR1 is SGHVS and CDR2 is FQNEAQ in the germline V gene. The CDR3 DNA follows: TGTGCCAGCAGCTTAGATTGGCGGGAGAGCTCCTACAATGAGCAGTTCTTC. Translated, it gives CASSLDWRESSYNEQFF.

Points on this clonotype: One junction end does not reproduce the germline sequence, and a read error may be involved. V gene TRBV7-8 combines with J gene TRBJ2-3, with D possibly matching TRBD2 (6 bases). The V gene's germline CDR1 is SGHVS and CDR2 FQNEAQ. The CDR3 loop spans 11 amino acids. CDR3 protein: CASSLGSGGVF. CDR3 nucleotides: TGTGCCAGCAGCTTAGGATCCGGCGGGGTCTTT.

This clonotype came up many times. The V and J genes are TRBV12-3 or TRBV12-4 and TRBJ1-2, with 8 bases matching TRBD1. V trimming: 4 bases; J trimming: 4 bases; junction bases outside the gene matches: 5. CDR3 length equals 14 residues. The CDR3 DNA follows: TGTGCCAGCAGTTGGACAGGGTCCACCTATGGCTACACCTTC. It specifies CASSWTGSTYGYTF.

The chain links TRBV10-3 to TRBJ1-2; unclear D gene. Germline CDR1 reads ENHRY; CDR2 reads SYGVKD. The CDR3 is made up of 14 amino acids. V lost 4 bases to trimming and J lost 8 bases, with 17 bases between them. The CDR3 loop reads CAISAGAQASGYTF. The CDR3 nucleotides are TGTGCCATCAGTGCCGGAGCCCAGGCTTCCGGCTACACCTTC.

The CDR3 nucleotides read TGTGCCTGGGGAGGTCCAGGGCGGGGGGGCAGTACGCAGTATTTT. It translates to CAWGGPGRGGSTQYF. The J gene is TRBJ2-3, the V gene TRBV30; 9 positions agree with TRBD2. The CDR3 contains 15 residues. The germline CDR1 and CDR2 sequences are GTSNPN and SVGIG (reference sequence). The trim removed 5 bases at V and 8 bases at J, leaving 14 bases unmatched. Variable domain in full (rest from reference TRBV30 and TRBJ2-3): SQTIHQWPATLVQPVGSPLSLECTVEGTSNPNLYWYRQAAGRGLQLLFYSVGIGQISSEVPQNLSASRPQDRQFILSSKKLLLSDSGFYLCAWGGPGRGGSTQYFGPGTRLTVL.

This clonotype was seen just once. This chain joins TRBV29-1 and TRBJ2-1; 12 nucleotides agree with TRBD2. The germline CDR1 and CDR2 sequences are SQVTM and ANQGSEA. This CDR3 region has 16 residues. Losses at the gene ends were 0 bases for V and 8 bases for J; bases not matched to a gene: 8. CDR3 sequence reads: CSVEDGLAGRADEQFF. CDR3 DNA sequence: TGCAGCGTTGAAGATGGACTAGCGGGAAGAGCGGATGAGCAGTTCTTC.